One and the same sample provided the 19 T cell receptor beta chains below, sequenced in a study of blood T cell repertoires in COVID-19. The repertoire was sequenced with immunoSEQ multiplex PCR; TCRdb's copy has only in-frame clones and lacks some. The table shows approximately 100,000 clones, with about 80% occurring only once. The source material was peripheral blood. The receptors here all came from a man aged 65 to 85 with acute or convalescent COVID-19.

The chain links TRBV19 to TRBJ2-6, with a possible D match to TRBD1 (6 bases). CDR1 and CDR2 (germline): LNHDA, SQIVND (reference sequence). The length of the CDR3 is 17 residues. Trimming stripped 4 bases from V and 2 bases from J, with 15 bases between. The CDR3 sequence: CASSTKQGLAGANVLTF. CDR3 nucleotide sequence: TGTGCCAGTAGTACAAAACAGGGATTAGCTGGGGCCAACGTCCTGACTTTC.

This chain connects TRBV3-1 (or the pseudogene TRBV3-2) to TRBJ1-1; 7 bases line up with TRBD1. Germline CDR1 is LGHDT and CDR2 is YNNKEL (reference sequence). The CDR3 is made up of 14 amino acids. V gave up 1 base and J gave up 4 bases; unmatched junction bases: 3. The CDR3 loop is CASSQASGGTEAFF. The CDR3 nucleotides read TGTGCCAGCAGCCAAGCCTCAGGGGGCACTGAAGCTTTCTTT.

The chain has TRBV30 and TRBJ2-2; no clear D. The CDR3 sequence is 12 residues long. Trimming removed 8 bases from V and 0 bases from J, with 7 bases in between. Germline-derived CDR1 and CDR2 are GTSNPN and SVGIG (reference sequence). CDR3 in amino acids: CARATNTGELFF. CDR3 sequence (DNA): TGTGCCCGCGCTACGAACACCGGGGAGCTGTTTTTT.

This chain uses TRBV5-1 with TRBJ1-1; a weak D match, TRBD1 (5 bases). The germline V gene encodes CDR1 SGHRS and CDR2 YFSETQ. This CDR3 comprises 16 residues. V was pared by 0 bases and J by 1 base, with 13 bases between. This CDR3 reads CASSLGQGISNTEAFF. DNA of the CDR3: TGCGCCAGCAGCTTGGGGCAGGGAATATCGAACACTGAAGCTTTCTTT.

This chain links TRBV6-5 with TRBJ2-2; weak D call: TRBD2 (6 bases). Trimming pared 5 bases from V and 0 bases from J, leaving 10 bases between. CDR1 is MNHEY and CDR2 is SVGAGI in the germline V gene. The CDR3 spans 15 residues. This CDR3 is CASSRRRANTGELFF. CDR3 DNA: TGTGCCAGCAGTCGACGGAGGGCGAACACCGGGGAGCTGTTTTTT.

This clone turned up a few times. The J gene is TRBJ1-5, the V gene TRBV18; D is ambiguous. The CDR3 is 14 amino acids. V lost 6 bases and J lost 4, with 13 bases in between. CDR1 KGHSH and CDR2 LQKENI come from the germline V gene. CDR3 protein: CASSPGTVNQPQHF. In nucleotides, the CDR3 is TGTGCCAGCTCCCCGGGAACAGTAAATCAGCCCCAGCATTTT.

This chain uses TRBV5-1 with TRBJ1-1; D uncertain. Germline CDR1 reads SGHRS; CDR2 reads YFSETQ. V was cut by 3 bases and J by 4 bases, with 13 bases left in between. The CDR3 has 14 amino acids. The CDR3, as DNA: TGCGCCAGCAGCTCGAACTATGGAGGCACTGAAGCTTTCTTT. This gives the protein CASSSNYGGTEAFF. Full variable domain (remainder filled in from reference TRBV5-1 and TRBJ1-1): KAGVTQTPRYLIKTRGQQVTLSCSPISGHRSVSWYQQTPGQGLQFLFEYFSETQRNKGNFPGRFSGRQFSNSRSEMNVSTLELGDSALYLCASSSNYGGTEAFFGQGTRLTVV.

This rearrangement joins TRBV28 to TRBJ1-1; the D gene is possibly TRBD1 (6 bases). There are 14 residues in the CDR3. Trimming took 6 bases from V and 5 from J, leaving 16 bases between them. Germline V gene lookup returns CDR1 MDHEN and CDR2 SYDVKM. CDR3 sequence (DNA): TGTGCCAGCAGACTACCACAGGGTTGGACTGAAGCTTTCTTT. As protein: CASRLPQGWTEAFF.

The chain is built from TRBV2 and TRBJ2-3; D not certain. Germline V CDR1 and CDR2: SNHLY, FYNNEI. CDR3 length: 14 amino acids. The ends were cut back, 1 base at V and 7 bases at J, with 12 bases in the middle. CDR3 bases: TGTGCCAGCAGTGAAGGTTTCCCCCCCTATACGCAGTATTTT. Translated: CASSEGFPPYTQYF.

The V gene is TRBV2, the J gene TRBJ1-5, with D unclear. The V end was cut by 8 bases, the J end by 0 bases, with 14 bases between. This CDR3 comprises 15 residues. The germline gives CDR1 SNHLY, CDR2 FYNNEI. DNA for the CDR3: TGTGCCAGCGGGCCTGGAGGATTTAGCAATCAGCCCCAGCATTTT. Its translation is CASGPGGFSNQPQHF.

The V and J genes are TRBV10-3 and TRBJ2-5, with 10 bases identical to TRBD2. The CDR3 covers 15 residues. Germline V gene lookup returns CDR1 ENHRY and CDR2 SYGVKD. V shed 0 bases, J shed 4 bases, and the junction held 2 bases outside the gene matches. For the CDR3, the DNA is TGTGCCATCAGTGAGTCGGAGCGGGAGGGAGAGACCCAGTACTTC. Encoded protein: CAISESEREGETQYF.

The rearrangement uses TRBV3-1 (or the pseudogene TRBV3-2) and TRBJ2-1; tentatively, D is TRBD2 (5 bases). Trimming stripped 3 bases from V and 3 bases from J, with 18 bases between. Germline-derived CDR1 and CDR2 are LGHDT and YNNKEL (reference sequence). The CDR3 runs 17 residues. This CDR3 is CASSQHHGSTLYNEQFF. In nucleotides, the CDR3 is TGTGCCAGCAGCCAGCATCATGGGAGCACCCTCTACAATGAGCAGTTCTTC.

The V gene is TRBV6-2 or TRBV6-3, the J gene TRBJ1-2; D gene ambiguous. The germline V gene has CDR1 MNHEY and CDR2 SVGEGT. V lost 0 bases and J 4 bases, leaving 3 bases between the germline ends. CDR3 length equals 12 residues. CDR3 in DNA: TGTGCCAGCAGTTACTCTAGCTATGGCTACACCTTC. Protein: CASSYSSYGYTF.

The rearrangement joins TRBV7-8 to TRBJ1-5; 10 nucleotides line up with TRBD1. With 1 base clipped from V and 7 bases from J, the junction kept 4 bases outside the gene matches. CDR3 length: 15 amino acids. CDR1 is SGHVS, CDR2 FQNEAQ, per germline. This chain's CDR3 is CASSLERQGAQPQHF. In DNA, the CDR3 is TGTGCCAGCAGCTTAGAGCGACAGGGGGCCCAGCCCCAGCATTTT.

The chain employs TRBV30 and TRBJ2-5; 7 bases fit TRBD2. V dropped 4 bases and J dropped 5; count of bases not matched to a gene: 7. The CDR3 runs 13 residues. Germline V CDR1 and CDR2: GTSNPN, SVGIG (reference sequence). The CDR3 loop is CAWMVGGGETQYF. As DNA, the CDR3 is TGTGCCTGGATGGTGGGGGGAGGGGAGACCCAGTACTTC.

The chain is built from TRBV19 and TRBJ1-4; 8 positions agree with TRBD1. CDR3 length: 14 residues. With V trimmed by 7 bases and J by 8 bases, 9 bases remained unmatched. Germline V CDR1 and CDR2: LNHDA, SQIVND (reference sequence). The CDR3 nucleotides are TGTGCCAGTACTATCGGACAGGGTTGGGAAAAACTGTTTTTT. The encoded protein is CASTIGQGWEKLFF.

V gene TRBV28 combines with J gene TRBJ2-1; 11 bases line up with TRBD1. Germline-derived CDR1 and CDR2 are MDHEN and SYDVKM. This CDR3 comprises 15 residues. The trim removed 2 bases at V and 6 bases at J, leaving 3 bases unmatched. The CDR3 coding sequence is TGTGCCAGCAGTTTAGCCGGGACAGGGGGCAATGAGCAGTTCTTC. Encoded protein: CASSLAGTGGNEQFF.

The gene calls are TRBV28 and TRBJ1-2, with D perhaps matching TRBD1 (6 bases). Germline values: CDR1 MDHEN, CDR2 SYDVKM. V lost 2 bases, J lost 8 bases, and 21 bases lay in between. This CDR3 is built from 16 residues. The CDR3 reads CASSLGTGNLLGGYTF. The CDR3 DNA sequence: TGTGCCAGCAGTTTAGGTACAGGGAATTTGTTGGGGGGCTACACCTTC.

The V and J genes are TRBV18 and TRBJ1-6; no definite D call. V lost 1 base and J 10 bases, leaving 11 bases between the germline ends. This CDR3 has 14 residues. Germline CDR1 and CDR2: KGHSH and LQKENI. The CDR3 spells CASSPQGGRSPLHF. In DNA, the CDR3 is TGTGCCAGCTCACCACAGGGAGGTCGATCACCCCTCCACTTT.